The rows below give T cell receptor beta chains drawn from one sample of a study of T cell clusters in autoimmune cytopenias. Reprocessing the multiplex PCR reads, TCRdb reports a single entry for every CDR3 protein and omits DNA. This sample's clone table lists some 11,000 distinct CDR3 sequences. The sample was also linked to a second study, of T cell repertoires in aging, cancer and after chemotherapy.

The specimen was peripheral blood. These receptor sequences come from a human donor in good health. The CDR3 runs from the conserved cysteine through the conserved F or W. A row's size may be missing; if present it is once, few, many or a size class.

>TRBV6-5|NA|TRBJ1-1
CASSQYDTEAFF
>TRBV27|NA|TRBJ1-4
CASSRQGNEKLFF
>TRBV10-3|medium-sized|TRBJ2-3
CAISEYGGLNTDTQYF
>TRBV12-3/TRBV12-4|NA|TRBJ2-4
CASSTRGQGKNIQYF
>TRBV30|NA|TRBJ1-4
CAWRAGTGGEKLFF
>TRBV29-1|medium-sized|TRBJ1-2
CSVWDRRFPNYGYTF
>TRBV11-2|NA|TRBJ2-3
CASSSLLAGALDTQYF
>TRBV6-6|NA|TRBJ2-7
CASSRRQGTYEQYF
>TRBV30|NA|TRBJ1-6
CAWSVVFGSYNSPLHF
>TRBV25-1|NA|TRBJ2-7
CASSRLDAYEQYF
>TRBV5-4|NA|TRBJ2-6
CASSLDLSGANVLTF
>TRBV6-2/TRBV6-3|NA|TRBJ1-2
CASSYSTGAHYGYTF
>TRBV20-1|NA|TRBJ1-6
CSASTGRSYSPLHF
>TRBV6-2/TRBV6-3|NA|TRBJ2-1
CASSYFRLADYNEQFF
>TRBV7-2|NA|TRBJ2-3
CASSSSGVSSTDTQYF
>TRBV29-1|NA|TRBJ2-5
CSAGTGSETQYF
>TRBV15|NA|TRBJ1-5
CATSRERQGNQPQHF
>TRBV18|NA|TRBJ1-5
CASSRMGGAGNQPQHF
>TRBV28|NA|TRBJ1-5
CASRPEDRGGQPQHF
>TRBV19|medium-sized|TRBJ1-2
CASTGLGAYGYTF
>TRBV12-3/TRBV12-4|NA|TRBJ2-2
CASRIGWQGVSGELFF
>TRBV5-4|NA|TRBJ2-5
CASSLAGGRVTQYF